The text below deals with one T cell receptor (beta chain). Its antigen remains unidentified. The sample is drawn from a study of CD8+ T cells in alopecia areata. The CDR3 runs to 15 residues. J gave up 8 bases and V 5 bases, and 15 bases lay outside the gene matches. Germline CDR1 and CDR2: SQVTM and ANQGSEA. General study points: Higher clonality was seen in lesional scalp than in normal scalp, especially in alopecia totalis/universalis. Scalp clonality and expanded CD8+ clones among the top 100 fell significantly with tofacitinib.

RNA extraction and reverse transcription yielded cDNA as sequencing template. Using immunoSEQ multiplex PCR, the repertoire was profiled, and TCRdb retains in-frame clones only, with some absent. The repertoire includes about 180,000 clones, 40% to 65% of them detected once, and 10% to 11% sits in the top ten. The treatment: oral pan-JAK inhibitor, 5-10 mg twice daily. Alopecia areata patients had lesional scalp punch biopsies and peripheral blood taken from them. Sorted out of PBMCs were CD4+ T cells and CD8+ T cells. The chain recombines TRBV29-1 with TRBJ1-2, with 9 positions matching TRBD1. The sequencing used CD8+ T cells sorted from blood, collected at week 24, from a patient treated with tofacitinib. This clonotype originated in a human donor with alopecia areata. The CDR3 protein is CSVPSRDRALEGYTF. CDR3 coding DNA: TGCAGCGTTCCTTCCCGGGACAGGGCTCTGGAAGGCTACACCTTC.